Following are 2 T cell receptor beta chains from one sample sequenced in a study of immune heterogeneity within non-small cell lung tumors. Bulk tumor genomic DNA served as template, at approximately 580 ng per sample. Each primary tumor yielded several biopsies, collected far apart from one another at surgery. The cohort was untreated, with newly diagnosed non-small cell lung cancer undergoing curative surgery. TCR beta CDR3 was amplified by multiplex PCR, first round approximately 10 cycles, 32 V and 13 J primers. TCRdb fed the multiplex PCR reads into MiXCR, producing one record per CDR3 protein. Here the sample spans about 4,600 distinct CDR3 sequences, approximately 35% being singletons. Sequences were obtained from lung tumor tissue. These receptors originate from a woman in her forties or fifties with non-small cell lung cancer.

The J gene is TRBJ2-1, the V gene TRBV2; weak D call: TRBD2 (6 bases). Germline V gives CDR1 SNHLY, CDR2 FYNNEI. Trimming took 7 bases from V and 6 from J, leaving 16 bases between them. CDR3 length equals 14 residues. The CDR3 spells CASTPGLSVNEQFF. The CDR3 DNA reads TGTGCCAGCACCCCGGGACTCAGCGTCAATGAGCAGTTCTTC.

This clonotype counts as medium-sized (0.01 to 0.1%). The V gene is TRBV20-1, the J gene TRBJ1-4; 9 bases map to TRBD1. Germline assignment: CDR1 DFQATT and CDR2 SNEGSKA (reference sequence). The CDR3 length is 17 residues. J lost 1 base, V lost 5 bases, and 11 bases had no gene match. The CDR3 region has the DNA TGCAGTGCTCTATGGACAGGGGTTTTACGAACTAATGAAAAACTGTTTTTT. Its protein product is CSALWTGVLRTNEKLFF.